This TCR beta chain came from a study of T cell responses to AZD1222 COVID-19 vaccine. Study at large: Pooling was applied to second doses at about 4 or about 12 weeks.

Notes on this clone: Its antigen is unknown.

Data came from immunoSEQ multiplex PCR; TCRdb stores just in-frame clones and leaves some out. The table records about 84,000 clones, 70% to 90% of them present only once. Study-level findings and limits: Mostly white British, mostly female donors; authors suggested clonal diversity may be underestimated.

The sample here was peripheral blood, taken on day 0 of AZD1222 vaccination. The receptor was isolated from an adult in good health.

The CDR3 sequence: CSVETRQRETQYF. CDR3 bases: TGCAGCGTTGAGACTAGGCAGAGAGAGACCCAGTACTTC. The J gene is TRBJ2-5, the V gene TRBV29-1; possibly TRBD2 for D (6 bases). The CDR3 runs 13 residues. The V gene lost 3 bases and the J gene lost 4 bases, with 12 bases spanning the gap. Germline assignment: CDR1 SQVTM and CDR2 ANQGSEA.